This TCR beta chain was identified in a study of molecular identifiers for immune sequencing clone quantification. General study findings and limits: Among effectors, clones above 20 RNA copies held over 97% of molecules; among naive cells, under 1%.

Using its own MiXCR run on the PCR reads, TCRdb lists one record per CDR3 protein. This sample has about 640,000 distinct CDR3 sequences; 15% to 20% occur once, and the top ten carry roughly 0.85%. In the case of this clonotype: What it recognizes is unknown.

The germline CDR1 and CDR2 sequences are GTSNPN and SVGIG (reference sequence). The CDR3 loop spans 15 amino acids. Germline trimming cut 8 bases from V and 10 bases from J; bases unmatched to any gene: 15. The sample comprised naive CD8+ T cells from blood, with Jurkat cell RNA spiked in. Subset specified: FACS-sorted CD8+CD4-CCR7+CD45RA+ naive T cells. The origin of this receptor is a human donor in good health. Some libraries in this study had Jurkat cell RNA spiked in. The V gene is TRBV30, the J gene TRBJ1-6, with 9 bases identical to TRBD1. In DNA, the CDR3 is TGTGCCACCCCCGGGACAGGGACTTTTGGATCACCCCTCCACTTT. Its protein product is CATPGTGTFGSPLHF.